The rows below give T cell receptor beta chains drawn from one sample of a study of shared clonotypes between healthy human individuals. The table came from immunoSEQ multiplex PCR; TCRdb's copy has only in-frame clones and leaves some out. The sample carries 850,000 to 1,100,000 clones, 70% to 80% recorded once. Input material: memory CD4+ T cells from PBMCs. The receptors were sampled from a man between 18 and 29 years old in good health. Some clones in this sample may be carry-over from other donors' samples. Both conserved end residues are part of each CDR3. The D gene is left open where the match is weak. Clone sizes are given selectively: once, few, many, or a class where the clone is expanded.

>TRBV5-1|NA|TRBJ2-1|15|NA
TGCGCCAGCAGCTTGGGACAGCCCCCGGACAATGAGCAGTTCTTC
CASSLGQPPDNEQFF
>TRBV14|NA|TRBJ2-7|11|NA
TGTGCCAGCAGCCCAGGGACCGAGCAGTACTTC
CASSPGTEQYF
>TRBV11-2|NA|TRBJ2-7|13|NA
TGTGCCAGCAGCTTAGCCGGGACCGTAGAGCAGTACTTC
CASSLAGTVEQYF
>TRBV30|NA|TRBJ1-3|13|NA
TGTGCCTGGAGTGAAAGCTCTGGAAACACCATATATTTT
CAWSESSGNTIYF
>TRBV10-3|once|TRBJ2-5|13|NA
TGTGCCATCAGGGTCCAGGGGGGCGAGACCCAGTACTTC
CAIRVQGGETQYF
>TRBV19|NA|TRBJ2-6|16|NA
TGTGCCAGTACCCCCGGTCGACGCTCTGGGGCCAACGTCCTGACTTTC
CASTPGRRSGANVLTF
>TRBV11-2|NA|TRBJ1-5|15|TRBD1
TGTGCCAGCAGCTTAGTCGGACAGGGCGGTCAGCCCCAGCATTTT
CASSLVGQGGQPQHF
>TRBV18|few|TRBJ2-5|14|NA
TGTGCCAGCTCACCACAGTCCTTCAGGGAGACCCAGTACTTC
CASSPQSFRETQYF
>TRBV7-3|NA|TRBJ2-1|15|TRBD1
TGTGCCAGCAGCGCGGGACAGGCCCACTACAATGAGCAGTTCTTC
CASSAGQAHYNEQFF
>TRBV15|NA|TRBJ1-2|14|TRBD1
TGTGCCACCAGCAGAGATCGCAGGGGGGGCGGCTACACCTTC
CATSRDRRGGGYTF
>TRBV11-3|NA|TRBJ2-3|14|NA
TGTGCCAGCAGTTTACGAGGGGACACAGATACGCAGTATTTT
CASSLRGDTDTQYF
>TRBV5-1|few|TRBJ1-5|15|NA
TGCGCCAGCAGCTTGAATGCGGCAGACAATCAGCCCCAGCATTTT
CASSLNAADNQPQHF
>TRBV28|many|TRBJ1-3|15|NA
TGTGCCAGCAGATCTCCAGGTCTCTCTGGAAACACCATATATTTT
CASRSPGLSGNTIYF
>TRBV6-5|many|TRBJ2-7|11|NA
TGTGCCAGCAGTTATGGGGCCGGGCAGTACTTC
CASSYGAGQYF
>TRBV5-8|NA|TRBJ1-5|15|TRBD1
TGTGCCAGCAGCGCCGGGACAGGGGGCTTTCAGCCCCAGCATTTT
CASSAGTGGFQPQHF
>TRBV5-1|many|TRBJ2-3|14|NA
TGCGCCAGCAAATGGGAGAGTGGTACAGATACGCAGTATTTT
CASKWESGTDTQYF
>TRBV15|NA|TRBJ2-2|14|NA
TGTGCCACCAGCAAGGGCAGGGCCCCCGGGGAGCTGTTTTTT
CATSKGRAPGELFF
>TRBV7-8|few|TRBJ1-1|13|NA
TGTGCCAGCCACACAGATTTGAACACTGAAGCTTTCTTT
CASHTDLNTEAFF
>TRBV11-1|NA|TRBJ2-1|15|NA
TGTGCCAGCAGCTTATCCACCGTAGCCTACAATGAGCAGTTCTTC
CASSLSTVAYNEQFF
>TRBV6-5|many|TRBJ2-3|15|TRBD1
TGTGCCAGCAGGTCAGGACAGGCCATCACAGATACGCAGTATTTT
CASRSGQAITDTQYF